Following are 4 T cell receptor beta chains from one sample sequenced in a study of Ad26.COV2.S vaccination and SARS-CoV-2 variants. As for treatment: about 20 received Ad26.COV2.S at low or high dose, single or two shots; 5 received placebo; per-sample allocation not given. Samples came from day 63 after the first vaccine or placebo injection. Data came from immunoSEQ multiplex PCR; TCRdb stores just in-frame clones and leaves some out. The data show some 250,000 clones, 88% seen once. The sample in question was peripheral blood, obtained in a trial of Ad26.COV2.S vaccine versus placebo. The receptors come from a person aged 18 to 65 who received the Ad26.COV2.S COVID-19 vaccine or a placebo.

V usage is TRBV5-6 and J usage is TRBJ1-3; D unresolved. Trimming removed 0 bases from V and 1 base from J, with 5 bases in between. The CDR3 covers 14 residues. Germline V CDR1 and CDR2: SGHDT, YYEEEE. CDR3 region: CASSLGGSGNTIYF. CDR3 bases: TGTGCCAGCAGCTTGGGGGGTTCTGGAAACACCATATATTTT.

The gene calls are TRBV7-8 and TRBJ1-1, with 8 bases identical to TRBD1. The trim removed 5 bases at V and 1 base at J, leaving 12 bases unmatched. The V gene's germline CDR1 is SGHVS and CDR2 FQNEAQ. The CDR3 has 17 amino acids. The CDR3 nucleotides read TGTGCCAGCAGCCAATTTAGAAACAGGGGGGCGAACACTGAAGCTTTCTTT. Its protein product is CASSQFRNRGANTEAFF.

The chain joins TRBV7-2 to TRBJ1-5; D is uncertain. The CDR3 extends over 14 amino acids. Looked up from germline, CDR1 is SGHTA and CDR2 is FQGNSA. V lost 4 bases to trimming and J lost 7 bases, with 14 bases between them. The CDR3 loop reads CASSSSSGSQPQHF. The DNA for the CDR3 is TGTGCCAGCAGCTCGTCATCGGGGAGCCAGCCCCAGCATTTT. The full variable domain, with the rest looked up from reference TRBV7-2 and TRBJ1-5, is GAGVSQSPSNKVTEKGKDVELRCDPISGHTALYWYRQSLGQGLEFLIYFQGNSAPDKSGLPSDRFSAERTGGSVSTLTIQRTQQEDSAVYLCASSSSSGSQPQHFGDGTRLSIL.

The rearrangement links TRBV4-2 to TRBJ1-6; no clear D. Germline CDR1 and CDR2: LGHNA and YNFKEQ. V was trimmed by 1 base and J by 7 bases, leaving 5 bases between them. The length of the CDR3 is 13 residues. DNA of the CDR3: TGTGCCAGCAGCCAAGCTGTCAATTCACCCCTCCACTTT. Residues: CASSQAVNSPLHF.